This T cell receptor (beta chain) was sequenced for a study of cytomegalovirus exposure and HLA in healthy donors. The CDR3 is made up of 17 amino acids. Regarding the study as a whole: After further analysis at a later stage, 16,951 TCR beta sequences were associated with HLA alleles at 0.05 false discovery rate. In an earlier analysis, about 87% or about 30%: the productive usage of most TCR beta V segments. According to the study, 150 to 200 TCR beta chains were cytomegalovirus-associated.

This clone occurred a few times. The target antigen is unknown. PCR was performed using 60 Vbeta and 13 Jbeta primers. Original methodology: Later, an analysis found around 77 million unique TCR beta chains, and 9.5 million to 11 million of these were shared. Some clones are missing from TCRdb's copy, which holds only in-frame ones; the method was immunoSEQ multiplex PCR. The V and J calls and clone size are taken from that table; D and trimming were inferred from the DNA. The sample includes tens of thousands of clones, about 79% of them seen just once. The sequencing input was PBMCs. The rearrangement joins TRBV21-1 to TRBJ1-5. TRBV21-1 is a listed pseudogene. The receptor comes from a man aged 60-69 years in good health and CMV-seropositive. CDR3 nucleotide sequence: TGTGCCAGCAGCAACCGTTACCGGGGAGGTTTACATCAGCCCCAGCATTTT. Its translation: CASSNRYRGGLHQPQHF.